This T cell receptor (beta chain) stems from a study of radiation and T cells in renal cell carcinoma. This table comes from immunoSEQ multiplex PCR, and its TCRdb copy is limited to in-frame clones, with some not included. The data hold thousands of clones, with about 60% observed a single time. The V end lost 8 bases, the J end lost 3 bases, and 14 bases lay between the germline ends. CDR1 and CDR2 from the germline V gene are SGHNT and YYREEE (reference sequence). This CDR3 comprises 13 residues. The treatment is: 15 Gy SBRT to primary tumor, nephrectomy 4 weeks later. This clone was seen only a few times.

The sequence came from a man between 60 and 75 years old with renal cell carcinoma. The sequencing used tumor tissue, collected from a patient whose treatment included radiotherapy and nephrectomy. J is TRBJ1-1 and V is TRBV5-4; TRBD1 might be the D (6 bases). As DNA, the CDR3 is TGTGCCAGTAAAACAGGGCTCGACACTGAAGCTTTCTTT. Amino acid sequence: CASKTGLDTEAFF.